This T cell receptor beta chain was sequenced for a study of control samples from healthy donors and cancer patients (dated by TCRdb to 2019 to 2021). The library was generated by the immunoSEQ multiplex PCR assay. TCRdb carries this immuneACCESS record with in-frame sequences only. Its versions omit some clonotypes, under half of them owing to an unresolved V gene in the studies checked, with the rest unexplained. The sample table contains 80,000 or so clones; only one count was recorded for around 91% of them. The ten largest make up roughly 18% of the sample. Via the germline V gene (reference sequence), CDR1 is LNHDA and CDR2 SQIVND. The CDR3 measures 12 amino acids from cysteine to phenylalanine. Only the CDR3 part of the read is kept: 36 bases, read in frame from the first base. V loses 3 bases, J loses 8 bases, and the germline ends lie 8 bases apart. On this clone itself: The clone's antigen remains unknown. No much larger clonotype is one base removed from it; base qualities were not supplied.

The sequence was obtained from a man aged 45-65 years in good health. Sequenced input: blood. The rearrangement joined TRBV19 to TRBJ1-3; the D gene cannot be resolved reliably. The base sequence is TGTGCCAGTAGTATTTTCGGGGACACCATATATTTT. Its product reads: CASSIFGDTIYF.